The clone carrying this T cell receptor (beta chain) was observed a few times. As handled by the study authors: For nucleated cells, counts were estimated from reference gene primer amplification. Sequencing was performed with immunoSEQ multiplex PCR; in TCRdb, only in-frame clones are kept and a portion is missing. Clone size and V and J calls were adopted from that table, with D and trimming inferred from the DNA. The table shows about 100,000 clones, with roughly 80% occurring only once. This sample is part of a study of blood T cell repertoires in COVID-19. Study context: In each case, the material was cDNA or gDNA derived from T cells, B-cell-depleted T cells, or PBMCs.

CDR1 is MGHDK and CDR2 is SYGVNS in the germline V gene. CDR3 length: 14 residues. Trimming at V came to 7 bases and at J to 4 bases, leaving 10 bases not matched to a gene. The receptor's source is an older man with active or convalescent COVID-19. Sequencing was performed on peripheral blood. This chain joins TRBV25-1 and TRBJ2-7, with 7 nucleotides matching TRBD2. CDR3: CASTSGIIRYEQYF. The DNA of the CDR3 is TGTGCCAGCACGAGCGGGATAATCCGATACGAGCAGTACTTC.